This record looks at one T cell receptor beta chain sequence and its context. The assay was immunoSEQ multiplex PCR, and TCRdb's table has in-frame clones only and misses some. The sample consists of 150,000 to 200,000 clones, roughly 94% of them appearing once. These data originate in a study of blood T cell repertoires in COVID-19. Study as a whole: There were acute and convalescent COVID-19 samples, and they came from the United States, Italy and Spain.

This CDR3 comprises 15 residues. Germline V CDR1 and CDR2: SGHRS, YFSETQ. The junction had 3 bases not matched to a gene; V was cut back by 4 bases and J by 2 bases. The TCR comes from a man aged 30 to 39 with COVID-19, enrolled during active disease. The V call is TRBV5-1, the J call TRBJ2-1, with 10 bases lining up with TRBD2. The sequenced sample was peripheral blood. DNA of the CDR3: TGCGCCAGCAGCGTGAGCGGGGGGGCCTACAATGAGCAGTTCTTC. Translating gives CASSVSGGAYNEQFF. The entire variable domain, with the rest obtained from reference TRBV5-1 and TRBJ2-1, is as follows: KAGVTQTPRYLIKTRGQQVTLSCSPISGHRSVSWYQQTPGQGLQFLFEYFSETQRNKGNFPGRFSGRQFSNSRSEMNVSTLELGDSALYLCASSVSGGAYNEQFFGPGTRLTVL.